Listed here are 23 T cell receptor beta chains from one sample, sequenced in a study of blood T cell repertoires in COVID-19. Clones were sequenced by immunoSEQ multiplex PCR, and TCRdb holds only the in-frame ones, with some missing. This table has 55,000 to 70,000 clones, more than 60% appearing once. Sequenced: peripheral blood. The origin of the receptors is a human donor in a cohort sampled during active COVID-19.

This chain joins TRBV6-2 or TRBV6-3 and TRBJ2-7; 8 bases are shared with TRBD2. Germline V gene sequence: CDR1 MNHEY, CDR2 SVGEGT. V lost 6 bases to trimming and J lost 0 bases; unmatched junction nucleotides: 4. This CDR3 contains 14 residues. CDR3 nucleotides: TGTGCCAGCAGCCGACTAGCGAACTCCTACGAGCAGTACTTC. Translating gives CASSRLANSYEQYF.

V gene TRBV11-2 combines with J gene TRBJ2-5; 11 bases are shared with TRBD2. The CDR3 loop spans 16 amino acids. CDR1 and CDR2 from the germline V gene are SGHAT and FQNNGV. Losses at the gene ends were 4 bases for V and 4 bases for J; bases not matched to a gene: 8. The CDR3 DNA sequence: TGTGCCAGCAGCTGGACTAGCGGGCGGATCGCAGAGACCCAGTACTTC. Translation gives CASSWTSGRIAETQYF.

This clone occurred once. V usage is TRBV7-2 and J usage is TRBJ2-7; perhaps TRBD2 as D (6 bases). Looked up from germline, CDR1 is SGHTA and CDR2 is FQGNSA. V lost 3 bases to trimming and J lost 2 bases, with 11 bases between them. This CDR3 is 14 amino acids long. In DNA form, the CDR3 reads TGTGCCAGCAGCTTGAGCGGGCTAACCTACGAGCAGTACTTC. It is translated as CASSLSGLTYEQYF. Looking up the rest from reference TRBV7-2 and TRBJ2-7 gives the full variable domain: GAGVSQSPSNKVTEKGKDVELRCDPISGHTALYWYRQSLGQGLEFLIYFQGNSAPDKSGLPSDRFSAERTGGSVSTLTIQRTQQEDSAVYLCASSLSGLTYEQYFGPGTRLTVT.

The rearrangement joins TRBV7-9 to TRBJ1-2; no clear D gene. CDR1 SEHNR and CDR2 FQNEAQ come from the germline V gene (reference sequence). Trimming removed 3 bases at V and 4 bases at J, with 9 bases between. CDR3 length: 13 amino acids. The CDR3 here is CASSFSGPYGYTF. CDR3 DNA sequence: TGTGCCAGCAGCTTCTCAGGCCCCTATGGCTACACCTTC.

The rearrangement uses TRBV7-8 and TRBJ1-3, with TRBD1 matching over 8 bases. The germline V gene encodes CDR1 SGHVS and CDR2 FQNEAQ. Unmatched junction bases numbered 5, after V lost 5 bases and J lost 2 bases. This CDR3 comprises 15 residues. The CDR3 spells CASSPWTGTGNTIYF. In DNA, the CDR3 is TGTGCCAGCAGCCCCTGGACAGGGACTGGAAACACCATATATTTT.

This chain's CDR3 is CASSPPGLGGYEQYF. CDR3 in DNA: TGTGCCAGCAGCCCCCCGGGACTAGGGGGGTACGAGCAGTACTTC. The chain combines TRBV28 with TRBJ2-7; 8 positions match TRBD2. This CDR3 spans 15 amino acids. The germline CDR1 and CDR2 sequences are MDHEN and SYDVKM. V shed 6 bases, J shed 4 bases, and the junction held 11 bases outside the gene matches.

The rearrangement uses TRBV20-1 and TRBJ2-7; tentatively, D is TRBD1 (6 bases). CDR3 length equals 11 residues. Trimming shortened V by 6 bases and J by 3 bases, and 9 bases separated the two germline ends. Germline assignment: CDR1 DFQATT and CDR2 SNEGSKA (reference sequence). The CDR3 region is CSAPRGYEQYF. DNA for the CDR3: TGCAGTGCCCCCAGGGGCTACGAGCAGTACTTC.

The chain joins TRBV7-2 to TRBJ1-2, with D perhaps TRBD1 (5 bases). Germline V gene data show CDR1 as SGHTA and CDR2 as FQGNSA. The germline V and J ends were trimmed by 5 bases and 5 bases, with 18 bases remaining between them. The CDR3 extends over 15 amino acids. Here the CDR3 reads CASSRGPTEEYGYTF. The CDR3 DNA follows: TGTGCCAGCAGCCGCGGCCCGACAGAGGAGTATGGCTACACCTTC.

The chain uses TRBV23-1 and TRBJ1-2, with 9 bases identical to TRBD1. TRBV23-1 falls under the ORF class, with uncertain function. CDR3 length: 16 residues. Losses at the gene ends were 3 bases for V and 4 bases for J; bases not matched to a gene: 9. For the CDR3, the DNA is TGCGCCAGCAGTCACTTCGACAGGGGGGTGGGCTATGGCTACACCTTC. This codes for CASSHFDRGVGYGYTF.

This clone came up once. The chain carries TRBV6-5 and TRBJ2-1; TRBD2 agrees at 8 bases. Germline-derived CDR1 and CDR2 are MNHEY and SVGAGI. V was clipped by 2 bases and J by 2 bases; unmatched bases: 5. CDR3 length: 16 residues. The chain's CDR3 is CASSYGIAGPYNEQFF. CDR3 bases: TGTGCCAGCAGTTACGGGATAGCGGGACCCTACAATGAGCAGTTCTTC.

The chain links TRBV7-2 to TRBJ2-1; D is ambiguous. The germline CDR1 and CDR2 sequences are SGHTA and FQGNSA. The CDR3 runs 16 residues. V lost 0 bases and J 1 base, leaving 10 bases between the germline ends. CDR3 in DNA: TGTGCCAGCAGCTTAGCGCCTAGGCTTTCCTACAATGAGCAGTTCTTC. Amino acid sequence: CASSLAPRLSYNEQFF.

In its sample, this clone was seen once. Written as DNA, the CDR3 is TGTGCCAGCAGCCACCGGGGGGTCGTTAATGGCTACACCTTC. Protein product: CASSHRGVVNGYTF. This chain links TRBV3-1 (or the pseudogene TRBV3-2) with TRBJ1-2; possible D gene TRBD1, 5 bases. The CDR3 has 14 residues. V was pared by 3 bases and J by 6 bases, with 14 bases between. Germline V lookup: CDR1 LGHDT, CDR2 YNNKEL (reference sequence).

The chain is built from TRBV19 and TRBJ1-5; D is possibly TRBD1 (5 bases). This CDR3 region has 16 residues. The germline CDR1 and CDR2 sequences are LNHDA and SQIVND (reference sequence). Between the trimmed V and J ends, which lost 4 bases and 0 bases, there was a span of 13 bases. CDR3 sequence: CASSTQDLYSNQPQHF. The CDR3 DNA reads TGTGCCAGTAGTACACAGGATTTGTATAGCAATCAGCCCCAGCATTTT.

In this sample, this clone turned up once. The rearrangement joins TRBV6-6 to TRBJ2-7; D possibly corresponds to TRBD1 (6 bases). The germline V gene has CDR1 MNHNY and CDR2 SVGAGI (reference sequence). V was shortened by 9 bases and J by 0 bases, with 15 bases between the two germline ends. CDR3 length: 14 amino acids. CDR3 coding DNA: TGTGCCAGTAACCGGGACACGATCTCCTACGAGCAGTACTTC. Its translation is CASNRDTISYEQYF.

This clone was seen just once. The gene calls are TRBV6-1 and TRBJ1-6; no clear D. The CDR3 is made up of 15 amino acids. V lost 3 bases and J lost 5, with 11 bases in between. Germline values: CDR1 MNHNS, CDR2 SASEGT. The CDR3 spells CASSDRSRNNSPLHF. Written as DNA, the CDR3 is TGTGCCAGCAGTGACAGGTCCCGAAATAATTCACCCCTCCACTTT.

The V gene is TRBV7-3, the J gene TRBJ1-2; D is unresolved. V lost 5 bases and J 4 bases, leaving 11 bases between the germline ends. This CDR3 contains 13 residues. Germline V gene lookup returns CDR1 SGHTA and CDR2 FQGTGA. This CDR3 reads CASSPSAGYGYTF. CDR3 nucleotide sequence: TGTGCCAGCAGCCCCTCCGCGGGCTATGGCTACACCTTC.

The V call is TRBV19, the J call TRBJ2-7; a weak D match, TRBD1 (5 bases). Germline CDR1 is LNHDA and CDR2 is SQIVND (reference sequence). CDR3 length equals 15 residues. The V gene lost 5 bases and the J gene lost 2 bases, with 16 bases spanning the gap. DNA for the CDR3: TGTGCCAGTAGTGAAAGGACACCGAATACCTACGAGCAGTACTTC. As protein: CASSERTPNTYEQYF.

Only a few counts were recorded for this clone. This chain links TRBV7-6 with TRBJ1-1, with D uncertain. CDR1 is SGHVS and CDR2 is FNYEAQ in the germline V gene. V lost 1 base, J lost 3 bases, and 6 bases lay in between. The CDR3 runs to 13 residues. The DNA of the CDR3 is TGTGCCAGCAGCTTAGAGGAGTACACTGAAGCTTTCTTT. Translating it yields CASSLEEYTEAFF. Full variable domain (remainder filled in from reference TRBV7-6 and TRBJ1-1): GAGVSQSPRYKVTKRGQDVALRCDPISGHVSLYWYRQALGQGPEFLTYFNYEAQQDKSGLPNDRFSAERPEGSISTLTIQRTEQRDSAMYRCASSLEEYTEAFFGQGTRLTVV.

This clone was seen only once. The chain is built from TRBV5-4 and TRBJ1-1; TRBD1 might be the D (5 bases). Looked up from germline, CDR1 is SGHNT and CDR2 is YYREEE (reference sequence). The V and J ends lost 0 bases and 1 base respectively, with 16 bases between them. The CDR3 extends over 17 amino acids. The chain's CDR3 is CASSLGPPGRSNTEAFF. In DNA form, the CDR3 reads TGTGCCAGCAGCTTGGGACCCCCAGGGAGGTCGAACACTGAAGCTTTCTTT.

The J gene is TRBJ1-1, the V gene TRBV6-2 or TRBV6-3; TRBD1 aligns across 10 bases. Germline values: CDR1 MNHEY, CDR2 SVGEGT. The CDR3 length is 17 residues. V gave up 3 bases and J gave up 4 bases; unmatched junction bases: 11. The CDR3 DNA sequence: TGTGCCAGCAGTTATGGGACAGGGGTTCAATTTGGCACTGAAGCTTTCTTT. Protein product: CASSYGTGVQFGTEAFF.

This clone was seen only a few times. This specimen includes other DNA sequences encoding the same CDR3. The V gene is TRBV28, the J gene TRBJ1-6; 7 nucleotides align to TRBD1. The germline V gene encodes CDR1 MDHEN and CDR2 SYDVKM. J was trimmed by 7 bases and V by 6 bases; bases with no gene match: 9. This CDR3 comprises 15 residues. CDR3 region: CASSLTGLMNSPLHF. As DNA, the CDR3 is TGTGCCAGCAGCCTGACAGGGTTGATGAATTCACCCCTCCACTTT. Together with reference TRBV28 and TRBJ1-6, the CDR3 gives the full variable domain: DVKVTQSSRYLVKRTGEKVFLECVQDMDHENMFWYRQDPGLGLRLIYFSYDVKMKEKGDIPEGYSVSREKKERFSLILESASTNQTSMYLCASSLTGLMNSPLHFGNGTRLTVT.

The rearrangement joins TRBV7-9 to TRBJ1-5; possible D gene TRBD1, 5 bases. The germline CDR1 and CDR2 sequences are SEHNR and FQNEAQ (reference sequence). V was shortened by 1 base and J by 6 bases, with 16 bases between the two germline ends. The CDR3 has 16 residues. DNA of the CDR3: TGTGCCAGCAGCTTAGATCAGGGCATACGTTCTCAGCCCCAGCATTTT. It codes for CASSLDQGIRSQPQHF.

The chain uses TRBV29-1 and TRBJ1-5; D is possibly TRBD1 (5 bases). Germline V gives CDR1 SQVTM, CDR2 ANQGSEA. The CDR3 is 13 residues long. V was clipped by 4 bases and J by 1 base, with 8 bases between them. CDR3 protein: CSVVSGSNQPQHF. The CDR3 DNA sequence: TGCAGCGTTGTATCAGGGAGCAATCAGCCCCAGCATTTT. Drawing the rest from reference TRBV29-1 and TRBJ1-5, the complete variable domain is SAVISQKPSRDICQRGTSLTIQCQVDSQVTMMFWYRQQPGQSLTLIATANQGSEATYESGFVIDKFPISRPNLTFSTLTVSNMSPEDSSIYLCSVVSGSNQPQHFGDGTRLSIL.